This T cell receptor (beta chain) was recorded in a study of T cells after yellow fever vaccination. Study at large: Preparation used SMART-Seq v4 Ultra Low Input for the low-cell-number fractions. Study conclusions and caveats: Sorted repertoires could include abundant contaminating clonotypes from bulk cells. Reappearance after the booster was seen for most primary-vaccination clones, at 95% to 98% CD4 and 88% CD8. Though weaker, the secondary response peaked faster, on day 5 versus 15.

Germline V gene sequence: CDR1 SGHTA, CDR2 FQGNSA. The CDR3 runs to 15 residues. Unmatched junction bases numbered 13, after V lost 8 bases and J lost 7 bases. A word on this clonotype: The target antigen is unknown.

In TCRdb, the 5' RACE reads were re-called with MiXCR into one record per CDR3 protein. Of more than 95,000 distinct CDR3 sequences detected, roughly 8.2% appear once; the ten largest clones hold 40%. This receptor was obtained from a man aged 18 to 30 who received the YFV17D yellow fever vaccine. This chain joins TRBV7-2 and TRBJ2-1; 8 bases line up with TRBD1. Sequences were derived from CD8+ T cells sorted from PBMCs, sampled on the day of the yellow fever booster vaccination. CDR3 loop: CASSEGTGGSNEQFF. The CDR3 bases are TGTGCCAGCTCAGAGGGCACAGGGGGATCAAATGAGCAGTTCTTC.